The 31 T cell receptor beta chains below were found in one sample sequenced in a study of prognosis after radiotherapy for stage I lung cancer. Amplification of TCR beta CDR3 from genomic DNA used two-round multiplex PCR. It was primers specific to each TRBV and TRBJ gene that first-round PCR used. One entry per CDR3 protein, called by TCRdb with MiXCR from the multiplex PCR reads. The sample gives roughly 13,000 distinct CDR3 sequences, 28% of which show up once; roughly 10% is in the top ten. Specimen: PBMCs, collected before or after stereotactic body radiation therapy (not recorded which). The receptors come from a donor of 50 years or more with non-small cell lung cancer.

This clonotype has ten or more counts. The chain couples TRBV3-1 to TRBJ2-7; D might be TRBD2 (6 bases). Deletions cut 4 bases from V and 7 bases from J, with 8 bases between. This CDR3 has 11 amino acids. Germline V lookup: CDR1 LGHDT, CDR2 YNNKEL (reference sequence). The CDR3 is CASSRREEQYF. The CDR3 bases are TGTGCCAGCAGCCGGAGGGAGGAGCAGTACTTC.

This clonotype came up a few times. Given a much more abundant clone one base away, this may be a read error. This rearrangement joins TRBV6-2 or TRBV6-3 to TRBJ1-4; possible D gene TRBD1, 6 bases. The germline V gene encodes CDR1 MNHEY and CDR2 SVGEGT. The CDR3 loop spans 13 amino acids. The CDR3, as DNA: TGTGTCGGGTCTCAGAGGGGGGGAATGGGGTTGTTTTTT. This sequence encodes CVGSQRGGMGLFF.

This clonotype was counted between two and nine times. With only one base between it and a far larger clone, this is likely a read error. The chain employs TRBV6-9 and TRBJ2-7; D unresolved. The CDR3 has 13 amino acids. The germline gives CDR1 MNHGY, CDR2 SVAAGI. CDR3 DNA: TGTGCCAGCAGTTCTCACTCCGCGGTCGAGCGGTACTTC. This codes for CASSSHSAVERYF.

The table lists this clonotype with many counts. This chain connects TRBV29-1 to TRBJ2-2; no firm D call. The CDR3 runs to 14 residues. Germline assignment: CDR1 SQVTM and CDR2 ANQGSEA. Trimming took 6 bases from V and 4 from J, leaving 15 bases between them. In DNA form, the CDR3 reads TGCAGCGTCGTCGGTCCTGTGAGCACCGGGGAGCTGTTTTTT. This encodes CSVVGPVSTGELFF.

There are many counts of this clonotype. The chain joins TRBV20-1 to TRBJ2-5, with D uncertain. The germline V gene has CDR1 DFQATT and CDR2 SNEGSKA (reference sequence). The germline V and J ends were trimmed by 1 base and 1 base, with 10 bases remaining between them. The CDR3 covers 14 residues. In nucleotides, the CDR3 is TGCAGTGCTAGAGTTGCATGGGTCCAAGAGACCCAGTACTTC. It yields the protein CSARVAWVQETQYF.

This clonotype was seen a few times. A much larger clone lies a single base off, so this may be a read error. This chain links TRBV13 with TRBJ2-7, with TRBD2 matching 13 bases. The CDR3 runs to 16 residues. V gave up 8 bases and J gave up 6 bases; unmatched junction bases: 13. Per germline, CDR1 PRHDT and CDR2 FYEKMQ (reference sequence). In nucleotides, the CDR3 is TGTGCCAGCCGCCTTGCCCGACTAGCGGGAGGTATCGAGCAGTACTTC. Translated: CASRLARLAGGIEQYF.

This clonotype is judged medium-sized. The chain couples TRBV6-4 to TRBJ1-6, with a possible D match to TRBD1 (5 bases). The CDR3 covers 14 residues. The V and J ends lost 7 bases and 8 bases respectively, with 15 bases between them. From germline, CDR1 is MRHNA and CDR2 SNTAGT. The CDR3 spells CASNRGRGDSPLHF. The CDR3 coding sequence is TGTGCCAGCAATCGCGGACGGGGGGATTCACCCCTCCACTTT.

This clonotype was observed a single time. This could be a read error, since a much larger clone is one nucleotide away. In nucleotides, the CDR3 is TGTGCCAGCTCCCCCGCGCCCGGACGGAAAGAGACCCAGTACTTC. Amino acid sequence: CASSPAPGRKETQYF. The V and J genes are TRBV18 and TRBJ2-5; D gene unclear. CDR3 size: 15 residues. Germline V gives CDR1 KGHSH, CDR2 LQKENI. Trimming removed 6 bases at V and 3 bases at J, with 17 bases between.

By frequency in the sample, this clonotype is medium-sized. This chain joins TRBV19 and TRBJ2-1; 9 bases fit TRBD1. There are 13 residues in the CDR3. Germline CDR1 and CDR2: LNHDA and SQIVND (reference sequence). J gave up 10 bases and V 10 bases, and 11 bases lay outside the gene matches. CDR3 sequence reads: CATAGTGHREQFF. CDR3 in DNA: TGTGCCACAGCCGGGACAGGGCATCGAGAGCAGTTCTTC.

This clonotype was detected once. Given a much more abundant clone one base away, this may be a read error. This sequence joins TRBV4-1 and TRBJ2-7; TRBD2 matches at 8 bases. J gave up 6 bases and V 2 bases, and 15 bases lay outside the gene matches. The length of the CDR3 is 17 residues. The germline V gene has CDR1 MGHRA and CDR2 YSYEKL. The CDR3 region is CASSQQPSGTRSSEQYF. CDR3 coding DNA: TGCGCCAGCAGCCAACAACCTTCCGGGACTAGGAGTAGCGAGCAGTACTTC.

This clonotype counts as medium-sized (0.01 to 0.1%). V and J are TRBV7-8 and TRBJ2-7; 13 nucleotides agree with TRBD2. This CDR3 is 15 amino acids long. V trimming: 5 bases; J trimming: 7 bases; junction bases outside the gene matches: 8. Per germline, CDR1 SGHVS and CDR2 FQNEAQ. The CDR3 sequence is CASSEGLAGVWEQYF. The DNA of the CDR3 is TGTGCCAGCAGCGAAGGACTAGCGGGAGTATGGGAGCAGTACTTC.

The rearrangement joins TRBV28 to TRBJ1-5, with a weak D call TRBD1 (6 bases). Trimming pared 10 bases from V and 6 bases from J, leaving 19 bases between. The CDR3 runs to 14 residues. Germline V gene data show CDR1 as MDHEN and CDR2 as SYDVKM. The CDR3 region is CATLVGGLGQPQHF. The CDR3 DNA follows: TGTGCCACGTTGGTCGGGGGGCTGGGTCAGCCCCAGCATTTT.

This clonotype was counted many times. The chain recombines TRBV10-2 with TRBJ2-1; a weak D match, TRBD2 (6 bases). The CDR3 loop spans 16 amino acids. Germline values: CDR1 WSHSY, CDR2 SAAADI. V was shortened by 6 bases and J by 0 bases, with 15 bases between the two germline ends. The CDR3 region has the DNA TGCGCCAGCAGCGCCAGGGACTTCAACTCCTACAATGAGCAGTTCTTC. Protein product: CASSARDFNSYNEQFF.

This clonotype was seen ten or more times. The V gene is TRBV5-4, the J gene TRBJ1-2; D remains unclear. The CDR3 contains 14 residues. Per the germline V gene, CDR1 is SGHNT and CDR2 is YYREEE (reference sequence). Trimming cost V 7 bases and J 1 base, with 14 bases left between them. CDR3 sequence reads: CASEVWGGNYGYTF. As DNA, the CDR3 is TGTGCCAGCGAGGTTTGGGGAGGTAACTATGGCTACACCTTC. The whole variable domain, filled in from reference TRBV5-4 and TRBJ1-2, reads ETGVTQSPTHLIKTRGQQVTLRCSSQSGHNTVSWYQQALGQGPQFIFQYYREEENGRGNFPPRFSGLQFPNYSSELNVNALELDDSALYLCASEVWGGNYGYTFGSGTRLTVV.

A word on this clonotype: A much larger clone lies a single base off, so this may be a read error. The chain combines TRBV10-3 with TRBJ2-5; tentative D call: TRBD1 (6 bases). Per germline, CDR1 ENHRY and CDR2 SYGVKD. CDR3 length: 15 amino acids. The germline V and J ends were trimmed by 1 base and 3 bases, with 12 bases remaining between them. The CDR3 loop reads CAISEWWTEKETQYF. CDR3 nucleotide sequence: TGTGCCATCAGTGAGTGGTGGACAGAAAAAGAGACCCAGTACTTC.

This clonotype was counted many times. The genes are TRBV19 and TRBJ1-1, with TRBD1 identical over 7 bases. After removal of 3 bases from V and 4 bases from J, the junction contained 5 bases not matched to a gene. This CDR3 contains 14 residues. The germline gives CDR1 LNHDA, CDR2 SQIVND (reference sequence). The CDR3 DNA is TGTGCCAGTAGTATCCTACAGGGGCGCACTGAAGCTTTCTTT. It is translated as CASSILQGRTEAFF.

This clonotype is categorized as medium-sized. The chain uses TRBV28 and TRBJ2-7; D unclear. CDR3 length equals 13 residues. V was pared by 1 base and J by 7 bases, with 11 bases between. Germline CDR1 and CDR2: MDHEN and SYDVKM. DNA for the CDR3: TGTGCCAGCAGTTTATCTGGGGATTGGGAGCAGTACTTC. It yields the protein CASSLSGDWEQYF.

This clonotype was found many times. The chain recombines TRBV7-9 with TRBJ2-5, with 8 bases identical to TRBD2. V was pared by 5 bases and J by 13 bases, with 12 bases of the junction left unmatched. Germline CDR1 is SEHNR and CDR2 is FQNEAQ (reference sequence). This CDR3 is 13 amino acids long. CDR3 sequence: CASSGGGREVPYF. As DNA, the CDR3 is TGTGCCAGCAGCGGGGGTGGGCGGGAGGTGCCGTACTTC. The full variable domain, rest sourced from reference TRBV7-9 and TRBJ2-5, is DTGVSQNPRHKITKRGQNVTFRCDPISEHNRLYWYRQTLGQGPEFLTYFQNEAQLEKSRLLSDRFSAERPKGSFSTLEIQRTEQGDSAMYLCASSGGGREVPYFGPGTRLLVL.

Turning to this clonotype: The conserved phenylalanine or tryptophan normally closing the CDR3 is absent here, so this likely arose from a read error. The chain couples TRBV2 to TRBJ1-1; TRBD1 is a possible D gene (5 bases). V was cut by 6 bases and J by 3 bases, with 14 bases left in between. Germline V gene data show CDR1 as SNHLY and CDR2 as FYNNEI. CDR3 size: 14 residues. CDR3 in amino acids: CASSVLSGDTEAFL. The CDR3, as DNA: TGTGCCAGCAGCGTCCTGTCGGGGGACACTGAAGCTTTCCTT.

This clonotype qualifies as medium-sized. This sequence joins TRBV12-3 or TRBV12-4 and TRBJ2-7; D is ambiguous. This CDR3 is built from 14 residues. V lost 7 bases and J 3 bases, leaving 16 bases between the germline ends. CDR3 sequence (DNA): TGTGCCAGCACTAACCGGGTGTTGGGCTACGAGCAGTACTTC. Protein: CASTNRVLGYEQYF.

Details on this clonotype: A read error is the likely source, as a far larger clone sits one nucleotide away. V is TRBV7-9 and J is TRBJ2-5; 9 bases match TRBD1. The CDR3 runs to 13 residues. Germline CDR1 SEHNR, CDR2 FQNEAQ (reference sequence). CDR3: CASTKDRGETKYF. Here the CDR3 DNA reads TGTGCCAGCACCAAGGACAGGGGAGAGACCAAGTACTTC.

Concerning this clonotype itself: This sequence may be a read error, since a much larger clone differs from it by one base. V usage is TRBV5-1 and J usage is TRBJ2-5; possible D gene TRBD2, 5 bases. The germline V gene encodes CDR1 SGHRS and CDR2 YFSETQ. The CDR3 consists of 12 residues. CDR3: CAGSGNQETQYF. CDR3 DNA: TGCGCCGGCAGCGGAAATCAAGAGACCCAGTACTTC.

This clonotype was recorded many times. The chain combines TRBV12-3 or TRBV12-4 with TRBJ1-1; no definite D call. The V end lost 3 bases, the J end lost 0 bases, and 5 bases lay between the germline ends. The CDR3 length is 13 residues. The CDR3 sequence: CASSFAVNTEAFF. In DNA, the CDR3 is TGTGCCAGCAGTTTCGCAGTGAACACTGAAGCTTTCTTT.

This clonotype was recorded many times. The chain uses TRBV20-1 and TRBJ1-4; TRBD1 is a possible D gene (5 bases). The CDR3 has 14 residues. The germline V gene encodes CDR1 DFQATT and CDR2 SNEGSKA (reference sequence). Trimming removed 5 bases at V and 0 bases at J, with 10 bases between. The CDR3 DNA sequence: TGCAGTGCTGGGACTGACTCAACTAATGAAAAACTGTTTTTT. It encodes CSAGTDSTNEKLFF.

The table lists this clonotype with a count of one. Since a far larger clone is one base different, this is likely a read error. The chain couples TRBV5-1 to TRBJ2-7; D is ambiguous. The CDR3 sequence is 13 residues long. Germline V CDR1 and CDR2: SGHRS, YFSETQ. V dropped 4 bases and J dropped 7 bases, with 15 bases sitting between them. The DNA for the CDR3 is TGCGCCAGCAGCGAGGTTCTTCACAATGAGCAGTACTTC. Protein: CASSEVLHNEQYF.

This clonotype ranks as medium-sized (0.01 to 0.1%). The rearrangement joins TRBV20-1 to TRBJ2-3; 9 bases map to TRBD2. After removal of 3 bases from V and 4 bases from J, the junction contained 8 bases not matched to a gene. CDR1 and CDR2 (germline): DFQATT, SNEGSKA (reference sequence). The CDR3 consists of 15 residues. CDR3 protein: CSASFSGSRSDTQYF. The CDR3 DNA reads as TGCAGTGCTAGCTTTAGCGGGAGCAGATCAGATACGCAGTATTTT.

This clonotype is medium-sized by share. CDR3 sequence: CSARVNTDTQYF. CDR3 nucleotide sequence: TGCAGTGCTAGAGTTAACACAGATACGCAGTATTTT. The chain links TRBV20-1 to TRBJ2-3; no clear D gene. The CDR3 is 12 residues long. Germline V gene data show CDR1 as DFQATT and CDR2 as SNEGSKA (reference sequence). Trimming took off 1 base at V and 2 bases at J, with 4 bases between the two ends.

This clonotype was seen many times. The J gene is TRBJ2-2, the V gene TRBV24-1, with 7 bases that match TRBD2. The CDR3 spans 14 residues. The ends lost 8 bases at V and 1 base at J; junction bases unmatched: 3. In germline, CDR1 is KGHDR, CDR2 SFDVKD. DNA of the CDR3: TGTGCCACCACTACTAGCGAGAACACCGGGGAGCTGTTTTTT. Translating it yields CATTTSENTGELFF.

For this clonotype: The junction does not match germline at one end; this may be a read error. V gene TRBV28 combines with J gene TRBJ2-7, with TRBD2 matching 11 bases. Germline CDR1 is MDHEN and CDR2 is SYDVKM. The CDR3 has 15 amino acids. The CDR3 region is CASSTLAGGTYEHYF. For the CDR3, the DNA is TGTGCCAGCAGTACCCTAGCGGGAGGTACCTACGAGCATTACTTC.

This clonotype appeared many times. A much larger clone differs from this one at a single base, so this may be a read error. The CDR3 region has the DNA TGTGCCGTCAGTGGTAACGATAATTCACCCCTCCACTTT. Translating it yields CAVSGNDNSPLHF. The chain carries TRBV10-3 and TRBJ1-6; D unresolved. Germline CDR1 and CDR2: ENHRY and SYGVKD. The CDR3 totals 13 residues.

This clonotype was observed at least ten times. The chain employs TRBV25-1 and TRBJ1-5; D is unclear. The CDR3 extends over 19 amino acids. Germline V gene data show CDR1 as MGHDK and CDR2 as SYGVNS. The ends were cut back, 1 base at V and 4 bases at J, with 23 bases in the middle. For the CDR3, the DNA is TGTGCCAGCAGTGAATCAGGTTTGGGTGGGGAACACTGGAATCAGCCCCAGCATTTT. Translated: CASSESGLGGEHWNQPQHF. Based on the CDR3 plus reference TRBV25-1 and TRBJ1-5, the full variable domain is EADIYQTPRYLVIGTGKKITLECSQTMGHDKMYWYQQDPGMELHLIHYSYGVNSTEKGDLSSESTVSRIRTEHFPLTLESARPSHTSQYLCASSESGLGGEHWNQPQHFGDGTRLSIL.